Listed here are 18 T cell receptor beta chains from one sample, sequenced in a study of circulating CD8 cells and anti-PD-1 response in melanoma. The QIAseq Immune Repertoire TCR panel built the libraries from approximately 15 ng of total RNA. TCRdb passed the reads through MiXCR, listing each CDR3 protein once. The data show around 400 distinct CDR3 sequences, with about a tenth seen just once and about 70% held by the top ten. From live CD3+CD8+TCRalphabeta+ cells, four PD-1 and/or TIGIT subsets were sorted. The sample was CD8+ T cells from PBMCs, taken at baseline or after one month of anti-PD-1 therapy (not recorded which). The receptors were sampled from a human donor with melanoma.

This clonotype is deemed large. The CDR3 coding sequence is TGCGCCAGCAGCCCGGGATCCTACACGGGCTACGAGCAGTACTTC. Amino acid sequence: CASSPGSYTGYEQYF. The V call is TRBV5-1, the J call TRBJ2-7; maybe TRBD2 (5 bases). V was pared by 4 bases and J by 3 bases, with 17 bases between. The CDR3 sequence is 15 residues long. Germline CDR1 SGHRS, CDR2 YFSETQ.

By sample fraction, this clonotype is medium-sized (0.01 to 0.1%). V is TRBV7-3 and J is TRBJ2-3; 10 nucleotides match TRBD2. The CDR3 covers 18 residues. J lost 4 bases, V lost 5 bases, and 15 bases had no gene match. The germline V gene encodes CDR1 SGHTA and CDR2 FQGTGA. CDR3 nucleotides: TGTGCCAGCAGCCATCCCATCAGCGGGGGGGCCGAATCAGATACGCAGTATTTT. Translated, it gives CASSHPISGGAESDTQYF.

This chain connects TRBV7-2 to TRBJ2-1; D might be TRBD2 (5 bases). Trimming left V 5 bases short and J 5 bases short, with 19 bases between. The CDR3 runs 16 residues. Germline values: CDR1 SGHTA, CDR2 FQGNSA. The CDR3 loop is CASSQSLDKGHNEQFF. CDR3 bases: TGTGCCAGCAGCCAGTCACTAGATAAAGGTCACAATGAGCAGTTCTTC. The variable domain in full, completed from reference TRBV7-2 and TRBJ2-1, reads GAGVSQSPSNKVTEKGKDVELRCDPISGHTALYWYRQSLGQGLEFLIYFQGNSAPDKSGLPSDRFSAERTGGSVSTLTIQRTQQEDSAVYLCASSQSLDKGHNEQFFGPGTRLTVL.

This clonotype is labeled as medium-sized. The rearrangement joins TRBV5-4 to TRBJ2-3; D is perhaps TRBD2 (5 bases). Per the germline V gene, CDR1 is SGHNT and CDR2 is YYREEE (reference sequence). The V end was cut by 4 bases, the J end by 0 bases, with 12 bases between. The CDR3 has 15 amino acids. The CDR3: CASSDGIASTDTQYF. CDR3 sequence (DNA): TGTGCCAGCAGCGACGGGATTGCTAGCACAGATACGCAGTATTTT.

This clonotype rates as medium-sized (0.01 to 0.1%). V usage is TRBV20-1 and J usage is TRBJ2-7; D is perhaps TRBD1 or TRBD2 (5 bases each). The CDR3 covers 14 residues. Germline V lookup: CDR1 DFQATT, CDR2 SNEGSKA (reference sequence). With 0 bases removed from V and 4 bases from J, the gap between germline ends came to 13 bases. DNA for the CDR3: TGCAGTGCTAGAGACCGGGACCATGGGTACGAGCAGTACTTC. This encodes CSARDRDHGYEQYF.

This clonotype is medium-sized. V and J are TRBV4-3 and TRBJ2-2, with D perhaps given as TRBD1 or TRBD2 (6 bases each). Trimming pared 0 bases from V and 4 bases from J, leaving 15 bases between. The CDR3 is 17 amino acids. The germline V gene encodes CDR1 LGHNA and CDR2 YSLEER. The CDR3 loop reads CASSQDLLGGFTGELFF. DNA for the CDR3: TGCGCCAGCAGCCAAGATCTGCTAGGGGGGTTCACCGGGGAGCTGTTTTTT.

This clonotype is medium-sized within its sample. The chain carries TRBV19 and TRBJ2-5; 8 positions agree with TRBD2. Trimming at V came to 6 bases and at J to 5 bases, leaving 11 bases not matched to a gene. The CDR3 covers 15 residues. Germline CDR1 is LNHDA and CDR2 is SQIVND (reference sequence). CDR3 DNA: TGTGCCAGTAGAGGGACTAGTAAAGGTCCTGAGACCCAGTACTTC. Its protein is CASRGTSKGPETQYF.

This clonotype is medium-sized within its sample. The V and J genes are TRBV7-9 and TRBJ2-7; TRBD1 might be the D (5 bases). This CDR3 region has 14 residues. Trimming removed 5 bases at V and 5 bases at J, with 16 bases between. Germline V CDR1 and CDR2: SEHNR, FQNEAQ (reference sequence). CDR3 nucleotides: TGTGCCAGCAGCAAACTCCCCAGGGCCCACGAGCAGTACTTC. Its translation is CASSKLPRAHEQYF.

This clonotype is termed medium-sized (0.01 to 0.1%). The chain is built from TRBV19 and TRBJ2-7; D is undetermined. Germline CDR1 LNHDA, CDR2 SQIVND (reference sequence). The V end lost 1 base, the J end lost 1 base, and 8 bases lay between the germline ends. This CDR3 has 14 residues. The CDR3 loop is CASSIGPGSYEQYF. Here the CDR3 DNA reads TGTGCCAGTAGTATAGGTCCAGGTTCCTACGAGCAGTACTTC. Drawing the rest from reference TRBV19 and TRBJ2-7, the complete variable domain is DGGITQSPKYLFRKEGQNVTLSCEQNLNHDAMYWYRQDPGQGLRLIYYSQIVNDFQKGDIAEGYSVSREKKESFPLTVTSAQKNPTAFYLCASSIGPGSYEQYFGPGTRLTVT.

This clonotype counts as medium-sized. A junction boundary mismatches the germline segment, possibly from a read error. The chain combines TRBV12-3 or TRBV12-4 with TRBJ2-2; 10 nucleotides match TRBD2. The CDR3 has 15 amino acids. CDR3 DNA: TGTGCCAGCAGTCCAAGCGGGGGGGCGGCCGGGGAGCTGCTTTTT. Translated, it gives CASSPSGGAAGELLF.

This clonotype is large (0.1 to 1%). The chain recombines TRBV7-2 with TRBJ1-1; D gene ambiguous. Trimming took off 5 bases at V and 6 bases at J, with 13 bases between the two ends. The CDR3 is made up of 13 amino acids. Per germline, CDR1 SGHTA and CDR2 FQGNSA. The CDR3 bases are TGTGCCAGCAGCCCCGGGCCGGGGTCTGAAGCTTTCTTT. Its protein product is CASSPGPGSEAFF.

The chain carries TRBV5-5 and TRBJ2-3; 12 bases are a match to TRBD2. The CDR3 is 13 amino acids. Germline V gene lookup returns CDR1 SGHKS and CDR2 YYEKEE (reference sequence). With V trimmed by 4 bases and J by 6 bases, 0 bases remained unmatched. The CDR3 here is CASSGTSGDTQYF. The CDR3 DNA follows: TGTGCCAGCAGCGGGACTAGCGGGGATACGCAGTATTTT.

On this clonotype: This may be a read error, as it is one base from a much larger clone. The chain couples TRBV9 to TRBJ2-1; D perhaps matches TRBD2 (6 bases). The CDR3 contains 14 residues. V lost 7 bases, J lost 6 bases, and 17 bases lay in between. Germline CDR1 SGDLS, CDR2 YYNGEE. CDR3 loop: CASCLTRAGNEQFF. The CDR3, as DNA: TGTGCCAGCTGCTTGACTAGGGCAGGCAATGAGCAGTTCTTC.

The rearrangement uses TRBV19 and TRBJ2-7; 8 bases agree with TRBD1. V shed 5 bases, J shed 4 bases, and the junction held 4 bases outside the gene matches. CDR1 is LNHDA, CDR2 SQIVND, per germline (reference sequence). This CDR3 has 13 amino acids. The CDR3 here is CASSPGTGYEQYF. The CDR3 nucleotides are TGTGCCAGTAGTCCCGGGACAGGTTACGAGCAGTACTTC.

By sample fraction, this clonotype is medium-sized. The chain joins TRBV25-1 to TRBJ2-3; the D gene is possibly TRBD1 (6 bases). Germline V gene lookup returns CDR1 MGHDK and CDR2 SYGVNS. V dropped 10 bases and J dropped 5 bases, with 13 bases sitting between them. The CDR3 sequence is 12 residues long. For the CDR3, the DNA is TGTGCCACCATCTACAGGGAAGATACGCAGTATTTT. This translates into CATIYREDTQYF.

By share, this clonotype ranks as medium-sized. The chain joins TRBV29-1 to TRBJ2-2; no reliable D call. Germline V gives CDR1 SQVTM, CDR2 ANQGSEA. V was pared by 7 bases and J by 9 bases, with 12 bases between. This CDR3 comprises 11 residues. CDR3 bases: TGCAGCGGCTATTTGGAAAGGGAGCTGTTTTTT. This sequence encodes CSGYLERELFF.

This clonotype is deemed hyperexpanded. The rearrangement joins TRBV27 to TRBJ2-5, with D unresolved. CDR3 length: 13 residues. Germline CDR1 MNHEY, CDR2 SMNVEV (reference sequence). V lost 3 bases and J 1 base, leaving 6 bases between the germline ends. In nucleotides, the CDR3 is TGTGCCAGCAGTTTGCGTCGCCAAGAGACCCAGTACTTC. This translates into CASSLRRQETQYF.

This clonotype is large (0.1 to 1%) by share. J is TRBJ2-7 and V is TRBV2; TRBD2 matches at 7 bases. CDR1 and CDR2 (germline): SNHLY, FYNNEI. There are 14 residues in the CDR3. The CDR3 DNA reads TGTGCTACCTTCCGGGGGGTAGGCGCGGCTGAGCAGTACTTC. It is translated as CATFRGVGAAEQYF.